The 3 T cell receptor beta chains below were found in one sample sequenced in a study of T cell responses to AZD1222 COVID-19 vaccine. TCRdb's copy holds only in-frame clones and misses some; the assay was immunoSEQ multiplex PCR. The sample includes approximately 130,000 clones, approximately 93% of them seen just once. The sequenced sample was peripheral blood, obtained on day 0 of AZD1222 vaccination. The receptors stem from an adult in good health.

The J gene is TRBJ2-3, the V gene TRBV7-3; D gene ambiguous. The V end lost 0 bases, the J end lost 1 base, and 5 bases lay between the germline ends. The CDR3 extends over 14 amino acids. Germline assignment: CDR1 SGHTA and CDR2 FQGTGA. DNA for the CDR3: TGTGCCAGCAGCTTAACCCCCGGCACAGATACGCAGTATTTT. Translated, it gives CASSLTPGTDTQYF.

The chain has TRBV19 and TRBJ1-6, with D possibly being TRBD1 (5 bases). CDR1 and CDR2 (germline): LNHDA, SQIVND (reference sequence). With 5 bases removed from V and 10 bases from J, the gap between germline ends came to 18 bases. This CDR3 contains 15 residues. DNA for the CDR3: TGTGCCAGTAGTGGGTCCCCAGGGTTCGACTCACCCCTCCACTTT. Encoded protein: CASSGSPGFDSPLHF.

This chain uses TRBV5-6 with TRBJ1-5, with D possibly being TRBD1 (6 bases). Trimming cost V 2 bases and J 4 bases, with 10 bases left between them. CDR1 SGHDT and CDR2 YYEEEE come from the germline V gene. The CDR3 sequence is 14 residues long. This chain's CDR3 is CASSFAGVNQPQHF. The CDR3 DNA sequence: TGTGCCAGCAGCTTTGCAGGGGTGAATCAGCCCCAGCATTTT.